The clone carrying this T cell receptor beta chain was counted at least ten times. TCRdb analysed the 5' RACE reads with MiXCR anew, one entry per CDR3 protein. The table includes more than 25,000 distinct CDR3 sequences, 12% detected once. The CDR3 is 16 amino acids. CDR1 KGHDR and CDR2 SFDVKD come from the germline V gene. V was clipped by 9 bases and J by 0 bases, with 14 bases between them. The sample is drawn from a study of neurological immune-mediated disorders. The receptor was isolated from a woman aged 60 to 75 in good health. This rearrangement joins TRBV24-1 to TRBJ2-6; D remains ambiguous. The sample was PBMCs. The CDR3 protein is CATRLGGDSGANVLTF. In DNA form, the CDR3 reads TGTGCCACCCGTTTGGGCGGAGACTCTGGGGCCAACGTCCTGACTTTC.